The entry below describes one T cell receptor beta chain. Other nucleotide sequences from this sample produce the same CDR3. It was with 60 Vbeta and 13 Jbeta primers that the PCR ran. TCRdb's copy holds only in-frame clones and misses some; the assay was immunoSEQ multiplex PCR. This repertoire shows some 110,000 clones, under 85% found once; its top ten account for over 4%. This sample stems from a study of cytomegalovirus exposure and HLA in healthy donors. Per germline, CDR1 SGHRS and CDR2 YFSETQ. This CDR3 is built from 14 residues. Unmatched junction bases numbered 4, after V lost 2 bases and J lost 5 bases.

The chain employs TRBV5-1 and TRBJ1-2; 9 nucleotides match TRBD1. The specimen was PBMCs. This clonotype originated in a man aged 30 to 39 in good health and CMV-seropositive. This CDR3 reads CASSLGQGNYGYTF. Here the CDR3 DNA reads TGCGCCAGCAGCTTAGGACAGGGGAATTATGGCTACACCTTC.